Listed below are T cell receptor beta chains from one sample, sequenced in a study of cytomegalovirus exposure and HLA in healthy donors. TCRdb's table, derived via immunoSEQ multiplex PCR, lists solely in-frame clones and lacks some. The profile shows about 190,000 clones, 87% of them singletons. The source material was PBMCs. The receptor set was obtained from a man aged 25-45 years in good health and CMV-seronegative. Each CDR3 is given with its conserved first and last residue. A D gene is named only where the DNA matches it firmly. Clone size is stated in some rows and not others, as once, few, many or a class when expanded.

d_gene | j_gene | v_gene | len | abundance | CDR3nt | CDR3aa
- | TRBJ2-7 | TRBV29-1 | 14 | - | TGCAGCGTTGAAGAAGAGGGCAGTGGCTACGAGCAGTACTTC | CSVEEEGSGYEQYF
TRBD2 | TRBJ2-3 | TRBV30 | 17 | - | TGTGCCTGGAGTCGGGGGGGACTAGCGGGAATCGCAGATACGCAGTATTTT | CAWSRGGLAGIADTQYF
TRBD2 | TRBJ2-1 | TRBV27 | 17 | - | TGTGCCAGCAGTTCACTATTCTCTAGCGGGTCCTACAATGAGCAGTTCTTC | CASSSLFSSGSYNEQFF
TRBD1 | TRBJ2-7 | TRBV5-1 | 15 | - | TGCGCCAGCAGCTGGGGAGGGACAGGGGATAGCGAGCAGTACTTC | CASSWGGTGDSEQYF
TRBD2 | TRBJ2-7 | TRBV11-1 | 13 | - | TGTGCCAGCAGCTTGGGGACTAGCCGCGAGCAGTACTTC | CASSLGTSREQYF
- | TRBJ2-5 | TRBV7-2 | 14 | - | TGTGCCAGCAGCTCCCACAGAGCCCAAGAGACCCAGTACTTC | CASSSHRAQETQYF
TRBD1 | TRBJ2-2 | TRBV6-4 | 13 | - | TGTGCCAGCACTACAGGGGGCACCGGGGAGCTGTTTTTT | CASTTGGTGELFF
- | TRBJ1-2 | TRBV11-2 | 14 | - | TGTGCCAGCAGCCAGTCGGCAGGGAAGTATGGCTACACCTTC | CASSQSAGKYGYTF
- | TRBJ1-2 | TRBV19 | 12 | - | TGTGCCAGTGGGGAGGGAAACTATGGCTACACCTTC | CASGEGNYGYTF
TRBD1 | TRBJ2-6 | TRBV2 | 17 | once | TGTGCCAGTCTCAGGGACAGACTAAGCTCTGGGGCCAACGTCCTGACTTTC | CASLRDRLSSGANVLTF
TRBD2 | TRBJ2-7 | TRBV4-1 | 16 | - | TGCGCCAGCAGCCCCGTGGGGGCGGGGGGGTCCTACGAGCAGTACTTC | CASSPVGAGGSYEQYF
TRBD2 | TRBJ2-1 | TRBV19 | 15 | - | TGTGCCAGTAGACTTAGCGGGGGGAATTACAATGAGCAGTTCTTC | CASRLSGGNYNEQFF
TRBD1 | TRBJ1-6 | TRBV9 | 17 | once | TGTGCCAGCAGCGGGGGACAGACCATCTCCTATAATTCACCCCTCCACTTT | CASSGGQTISYNSPLHF
TRBD1 | TRBJ2-2 | TRBV23-1 | 16 | once | TGCGCCAGCAGTCCTCCGGGACAGGGGTTCACCGGGGAGCTGTTTTTT | CASSPPGQGFTGELFF
- | TRBJ1-2 | TRBV29-1 | 12 | - | TGCAGCGTTGAGGGGGCGACCTATGGCTACACCTTC | CSVEGATYGYTF
- | TRBJ1-6 | TRBV6-4 | 15 | - | TGTGCCAGCAGTGACACCGGGACATCTAATTCACCCCTCCACTTT | CASSDTGTSNSPLHF
- | TRBJ2-3 | TRBV2 | 14 | - | TGTGCCAGCAGTGAGGACAGCTCCACAGATACGCAGTATTTT | CASSEDSSTDTQYF
- | TRBJ1-6 | TRBV7-8 | 16 | - | TGTGCCAGCAGCTTTGGCGCTTCAGGTCCCGATTCACCCCTCCACTTT | CASSFGASGPDSPLHF
TRBD1 | TRBJ2-7 | TRBV19 | 16 | once | TGTGCCAGTAGTAGGAGAGGACAGGCCCTAAGCTACGAGCAGTACTTC | CASSRRGQALSYEQYF
TRBD1 | TRBJ1-2 | TRBV28 | 14 | - | TGTGCCAGCATTCTGGACAGGGTCAACTATGGCTACACCTTC | CASILDRVNYGYTF
- | TRBJ1-1 | TRBV5-5 | 12 | - | TGTGCCAGCAGCCGCCCGGGGGGGGAAGCTTTCTTT | CASSRPGGEAFF
- | TRBJ1-5 | TRBV4-1 | 14 | - | TGCGCCAGCAGCTCCGGGGGGGGCAAACAGCCCCAGCATTTT | CASSSGGGKQPQHF
TRBD1 | TRBJ1-2 | TRBV18 | 13 | - | TGTGCCAGCTCACTCCAGGGGGCGGATGGCTACACCTTC | CASSLQGADGYTF
- | TRBJ2-1 | TRBV7-9 | 15 | few | TGTGCCAGCAGCGAAGTACAGGGTCAGTACAATGAGCAGTTCTTC | CASSEVQGQYNEQFF